Shown below are 31 T cell receptor beta chains from a single sample sequenced in a study of blood T cell repertoires in COVID-19. Clones were read by immunoSEQ multiplex PCR, and TCRdb kept only the in-frame ones, dropping some. The table has about 75,000 clones, approximately 79% seen once. Source material: peripheral blood. The receptor source for this set is a human donor with acute or convalescent COVID-19. The donor label of this sample is uncertain.

The chain employs TRBV19 and TRBJ2-1; maybe TRBD2 (7 bases). The V end was cut by 1 base, the J end by 8 bases, with 18 bases between. This CDR3 contains 16 residues. The germline gives CDR1 LNHDA, CDR2 SQIVND (reference sequence). CDR3 sequence (DNA): TGTGCCAGTAGTATAGGTCCGGGGGGCGCGGGGTATGAGCAGTTCTTC. It translates to CASSIGPGGAGYEQFF.

This sequence joins TRBV28 and TRBJ2-7; TRBD1 agrees at 8 bases. J was trimmed by 7 bases and V by 4 bases; bases with no gene match: 15. CDR1 MDHEN and CDR2 SYDVKM come from the germline V gene. The CDR3 is made up of 16 amino acids. CDR3 in amino acids: CASSSGGSQGAREQYV. The CDR3 DNA sequence: TGTGCCAGCAGTTCCGGTGGTTCCCAGGGGGCGCGAGAGCAGTACGTC.

This clone was counted a few times. The chain has TRBV12-3 or TRBV12-4 and TRBJ1-5; a weak D match, TRBD1 (6 bases). V was shortened by 7 bases and J by 6 bases, with 13 bases between the two germline ends. This CDR3 region has 13 residues. The CDR3 DNA follows: TGTGCCAGCATTAAGGGGGACGGTCAGCCCCAGCATTTT. It yields the protein CASIKGDGQPQHF.

The chain links TRBV6-4 to TRBJ2-1; TRBD2 is a possible D gene (7 bases). V lost 6 bases, J lost 3 bases, and 15 bases lay in between. The CDR3 spans 15 residues. CDR1 is MRHNA, CDR2 SNTAGT, per germline. CDR3 nucleotides: TGTGCCAGCAGCCCTCGGGGGGCAGTCTACAATGAGCAGTTCTTC. It specifies CASSPRGAVYNEQFF.

This chain connects TRBV6-6 to TRBJ1-1, with D possibly matching TRBD1 (6 bases). V was clipped by 6 bases and J by 1 base, with 9 bases between them. The CDR3 extends over 13 amino acids. The germline gives CDR1 MNHNY, CDR2 SVGAGI (reference sequence). The CDR3 sequence: CASRDRPNTEAFF. CDR3 sequence (DNA): TGTGCCAGCAGGGACAGACCGAACACTGAAGCTTTCTTT.

This clone was observed a few times. This rearrangement joins TRBV6-6 to TRBJ2-7; 15 nucleotides line up with TRBD2. Germline V gene lookup returns CDR1 MNHNY and CDR2 SVGAGI (reference sequence). CDR3 length: 19 residues. The V gene end was trimmed by 5 bases and the J gene end by 8 bases; junction bases not matched to a gene: 19. The CDR3 sequence: CASSRLGTSGRSHDIKQYF. The CDR3 nucleotides are TGTGCCAGCAGTCGCCTAGGGACTAGCGGGAGGTCCCATGATATCAAGCAGTACTTC.

A single count supports this clone. The V and J genes are TRBV19 and TRBJ1-1, with unresolved D. Germline CDR1 is LNHDA and CDR2 is SQIVND (reference sequence). V lost 3 bases and J 10 bases, leaving 12 bases between the germline ends. This CDR3 spans 12 amino acids. CDR3 DNA: TGTGCCAGTAGTATTAAGGGAGGGCGAGCTTTCTTT. Its translation: CASSIKGGRAFF. Complete variable domain (other parts from reference TRBV19 and TRBJ1-1): DGGITQSPKYLFRKEGQNVTLSCEQNLNHDAMYWYRQDPGQGLRLIYYSQIVNDFQKGDIAEGYSVSREKKESFPLTVTSAQKNPTAFYLCASSIKGGRAFFGQGTRLTVV.

This clone was picked up one time. The V and J genes are TRBV6-6 and TRBJ2-1; 8 nucleotides match TRBD2. CDR3 length: 12 residues. The V and J ends lost 6 bases and 15 bases, in that order; junction bases with no gene match: 10. Germline V gene sequence: CDR1 MNHNY, CDR2 SVGAGI (reference sequence). CDR3 residues: CASSPSGLAGFF. The CDR3 DNA follows: TGTGCCAGCAGCCCCTCGGGGCTAGCGGGGTTCTTC.

The chain joins TRBV7-9 to TRBJ2-5; 8 nucleotides align to TRBD2. V gave up 3 bases and J gave up 2 bases; unmatched junction bases: 17. The CDR3 loop spans 19 amino acids. Germline V gene sequence: CDR1 SEHNR, CDR2 FQNEAQ (reference sequence). As DNA, the CDR3 is TGTGCCAGCAGCTTCCGCGGGGGCCCCACCGGGAGGGCTCAAGAGACCCAGTACTTC. Amino acid sequence: CASSFRGGPTGRAQETQYF.

Regarding this clone: A read error may produce the germline difference seen at one junction end. The V call is TRBV7-7, the J call TRBJ2-2; a weak D match, TRBD1 (6 bases). CDR1 and CDR2 from the germline V gene are SSHAT and FNYEAQ (reference sequence). This CDR3 contains 14 residues. CDR3 protein: CASSVGHYTGELFF. CDR3 DNA: TGTGCTAGCAGCGTGGGACACTACACCGGGGAGCTGTTTTTT.

V and J are TRBV2 and TRBJ1-2; 10 bases are a match to TRBD1. The CDR3 runs to 15 residues. Per the germline V gene, CDR1 is SNHLY and CDR2 is FYNNEI. The J segment lost 6 bases and the V segment lost 3 bases, leaving 7 bases of the junction unmatched. CDR3 sequence reads: CASSEDRGFLNGYTF. CDR3 sequence (DNA): TGTGCCAGCAGTGAGGACAGGGGGTTCTTGAATGGCTACACCTTC. The variable domain in full, with the rest retrieved from reference TRBV2 and TRBJ1-2, is EPEVTQTPSHQVTQMGQEVILRCVPISNHLYFYWYRQILGQKVEFLVSFYNNEISEKSEIFDDQFSVERPDGSNFTLKIRSTKLEDSAMYFCASSEDRGFLNGYTFGSGTRLTVV.

This clone came up once. CDR3 region: CASSGQGGSNSPLHF. The CDR3 nucleotides read TGTGCCAGCAGTGGACAGGGGGGGAGTAATTCACCCCTCCACTTT. The chain couples TRBV2 to TRBJ1-6; 9 nucleotides align to TRBD1. V was clipped by 4 bases and J by 6 bases; unmatched bases: 4. This CDR3 contains 15 residues. The V gene's germline CDR1 is SNHLY and CDR2 FYNNEI.

There are a few counts of this clone. This chain links TRBV3-1 (or the pseudogene TRBV3-2) with TRBJ2-3; TRBD2 matches 7 bases. V lost 3 bases, J lost 0 bases, and 6 bases stayed unmatched. The CDR3 loop spans 16 amino acids. Germline-derived CDR1 and CDR2 are LGHDT and YNNKEL (reference sequence). The CDR3 DNA reads as TGTGCCAGCAGCCACGGGGGGTCGACTAGCACAGATACGCAGTATTTT. Encoded protein: CASSHGGSTSTDTQYF.

This chain links TRBV9 with TRBJ1-4; D ambiguous. This CDR3 has 14 residues. Trimming removed 0 bases at V and 8 bases at J, with 11 bases between. Germline V gene sequence: CDR1 SGDLS, CDR2 YYNGEE. CDR3 in amino acids: CASSVDWRGEKLFF. The CDR3 region has the DNA TGTGCCAGCAGCGTAGATTGGAGAGGCGAAAAACTGTTTTTT.

This rearrangement joins TRBV6-5 to TRBJ2-5, with 8 nucleotides matching TRBD2. V dropped 0 bases and J dropped 7; count of bases not matched to a gene: 7. CDR1 and CDR2 (germline): MNHEY, SVGAGI. The CDR3 is made up of 15 amino acids. This CDR3 reads CASSYSRGGTGTQYF. The DNA for the CDR3 is TGTGCCAGCAGTTACTCCCGGGGGGGCACGGGGACCCAGTACTTC.

The rearrangement uses TRBV13 and TRBJ2-3; tentative D call: TRBD2 (5 bases). Germline CDR1 and CDR2: PRHDT and FYEKMQ (reference sequence). The CDR3 is made up of 16 amino acids. V lost 6 bases to trimming and J lost 0 bases, with 16 bases between them. CDR3 DNA sequence: TGTGCCAGCAGTTTCTCTACTAGGACTAGCACAGATACGCAGTATTTT. Amino acid sequence: CASSFSTRTSTDTQYF. The whole variable domain, filled in from reference TRBV13 and TRBJ2-3, reads AAGVIQSPRHLIKEKRETATLKCYPIPRHDTVYWYQQGPGQDPQFLISFYEKMQSDKGSIPDRFSAQQFSDYHSELNMSSLELGDSALYFCASSFSTRTSTDTQYFGPGTRLTVL.

The chain is built from TRBV5-1 and TRBJ2-1, with D tentatively TRBD1 (5 bases). This CDR3 is 14 amino acids long. The germline V gene encodes CDR1 SGHRS and CDR2 YFSETQ. Trimming pared 0 bases from V and 8 bases from J, leaving 12 bases between. CDR3 residues: CASSLATLGDEQFF. CDR3 nucleotide sequence: TGCGCCAGCAGCTTGGCAACTCTAGGGGATGAGCAGTTCTTC.

This rearrangement joins TRBV13 to TRBJ1-5; TRBD1 aligns across 7 bases. The V gene's germline CDR1 is PRHDT and CDR2 FYEKMQ (reference sequence). CDR3 size: 16 residues. Trimming took 5 bases from V and 0 from J; bases not matched to a gene: 7. The CDR3 DNA sequence: TGTGCCAGCAGCCCGGGGACAGTCTATAGCAATCAGCCCCAGCATTTT. This encodes CASSPGTVYSNQPQHF.

The chain employs TRBV6-2 or TRBV6-3 and TRBJ1-5; D uncertain. Germline CDR1 reads MNHEY; CDR2 reads SVGEGT. With 6 bases removed from V and 3 bases from J, the gap between germline ends came to 12 bases. The CDR3 runs 14 residues. This chain's CDR3 is CASSDGSHNQPQHF. The CDR3 DNA follows: TGTGCCAGCAGCGACGGGAGTCACAATCAGCCCCAGCATTTT.

V usage is TRBV27 and J usage is TRBJ1-6, with D unclear. V was cut by 8 bases and J by 7 bases, with 18 bases left in between. The CDR3 length is 15 residues. Germline CDR1 MNHEY, CDR2 SMNVEV (reference sequence). In nucleotides, the CDR3 is TGTGCCAGCCACCGGATTCAGCCGGGGAATTCACCCCTCCACTTT. This translates into CASHRIQPGNSPLHF.

This chain joins TRBV15 and TRBJ2-5; TRBD1 matches 9 bases. The CDR3 extends over 14 amino acids. Per germline, CDR1 LNHNV and CDR2 YYDKDF (reference sequence). The J segment lost 5 bases and the V segment lost 8 bases, leaving 9 bases of the junction unmatched. The DNA for the CDR3 is TGTGCCACCCGTGGGACAGGGACGGTGGAGACCCAGTACTTC. It encodes CATRGTGTVETQYF. The full variable domain, its missing parts supplied by reference TRBV15 and TRBJ2-5, is DAMVIQNPRYQVTQFGKPVTLSCSQTLNHNVMYWYQQKSSQAPKLLFHYYDKDFNNEADTPDNFQSRRPNTSFCFLDIRSPGLGDTAMYLCATRGTGTVETQYFGPGTRLLVL.

This clone was seen a single time. This chain links TRBV6-5 with TRBJ2-7, with TRBD2 matching over 7 bases. Germline CDR1 and CDR2: MNHEY and SVGAGI. Trimming took 2 bases from V and 6 from J; bases not matched to a gene: 4. The CDR3 has 13 amino acids. CDR3 nucleotide sequence: TGTGCCAGCAGTTACGCAGGGAGGGGCGAGCAGTACTTC. It specifies CASSYAGRGEQYF.

This clone appeared many times. The V and J genes are TRBV7-9 and TRBJ2-5; 7 nucleotides agree with TRBD1. This CDR3 is built from 13 residues. V trimming: 4 bases; J trimming: 4 bases; junction bases outside the gene matches: 3. Germline CDR1 SEHNR, CDR2 FQNEAQ (reference sequence). The DNA for the CDR3 is TGTGCCAGCAGCTCAAGGGGGCCAGAGACCCAGTACTTC. It is translated as CASSSRGPETQYF. Filled out from reference TRBV7-9 and TRBJ2-5, the complete variable domain reads DTGVSQNPRHKITKRGQNVTFRCDPISEHNRLYWYRQTLGQGPEFLTYFQNEAQLEKSRLLSDRFSAERPKGSFSTLEIQRTEQGDSAMYLCASSSRGPETQYFGPGTRLLVL.

The rearrangement uses TRBV2 and TRBJ1-5; D is perhaps TRBD1 (5 bases). V lost 10 bases and J lost 5, with 15 bases in between. CDR3 size: 13 residues. CDR1 is SNHLY and CDR2 is FYNNEI in the germline V gene. The CDR3, as DNA: TGTGCCACGCACAGGTCCCTAGATCAGCCCCAGCATTTT. It is translated as CATHRSLDQPQHF. The full variable domain, its missing parts supplied by reference TRBV2 and TRBJ1-5, is EPEVTQTPSHQVTQMGQEVILRCVPISNHLYFYWYRQILGQKVEFLVSFYNNEISEKSEIFDDQFSVERPDGSNFTLKIRSTKLEDSAMYFCATHRSLDQPQHFGDGTRLSIL.

In its sample, this clone was seen a few times. The chain carries TRBV9 and TRBJ1-2; D uncertain. Trimming removed 0 bases from V and 0 bases from J, with 6 bases in between. This CDR3 comprises 14 residues. Per germline, CDR1 SGDLS and CDR2 YYNGEE. The CDR3 DNA follows: TGTGCCAGCAGCGTAGGGCAGACTAACTATGGCTACACCTTC. This codes for CASSVGQTNYGYTF.

The chain has TRBV30 and TRBJ2-7; perhaps TRBD1 as D (6 bases). The germline V and J ends were trimmed by 2 bases and 0 bases, with 11 bases remaining between them. Germline V lookup: CDR1 GTSNPN, CDR2 SVGIG (reference sequence). This CDR3 is built from 14 residues. The DNA of the CDR3 is TGTGCCTGGAGTAGAGGGGGAAGCTCCTACGAGCAGTACTTC. Translated, it gives CAWSRGGSSYEQYF.

CDR3 in amino acids: CAISQGLYDEQYF. CDR3 in DNA: TGTGCCATCAGCCAGGGGCTATATGACGAGCAGTACTTC. V usage is TRBV10-3 and J usage is TRBJ2-7; D is perhaps TRBD1 (6 bases). Germline V lookup: CDR1 ENHRY, CDR2 SYGVKD. V lost 6 bases, J lost 5 bases, and 14 bases lay in between. This CDR3 has 13 residues.

V gene TRBV30 combines with J gene TRBJ2-1; weak D call: TRBD2 (8 bases). Looked up from germline, CDR1 is GTSNPN and CDR2 is SVGIG (reference sequence). Deletions cut 4 bases from V and 4 bases from J, with 26 bases between. This CDR3 region has 18 residues. The CDR3 here is CAWTNQGVLAAKYNEQFF. In nucleotides, the CDR3 is TGTGCCTGGACAAATCAGGGGGTACTAGCGGCCAAGTACAATGAGCAGTTCTTC.

In DNA, the CDR3 is TGTGCCAGCAGTTCGCCGGGACTAGCGGGAGAGACCCAGTACTTC. Its protein product is CASSSPGLAGETQYF. The chain carries TRBV6-2 or TRBV6-3 and TRBJ2-5; 12 nucleotides match TRBD2. The trim removed 4 bases at V and 4 bases at J, leaving 4 bases unmatched. The CDR3 spans 15 residues. Germline lookup yields CDR1 MNHEY and CDR2 SVGEGT.

The gene calls are TRBV19 and TRBJ2-7, with 7 bases identical to TRBD2. With 2 bases clipped from V and 1 base from J, the junction kept 8 bases outside the gene matches. The length of the CDR3 is 16 residues. Per the germline V gene, CDR1 is LNHDA and CDR2 is SQIVND (reference sequence). As DNA, the CDR3 is TGTGCCAGTAGTATATCGGCCGGCGGGAGATCCTACGAGCAGTACTTC. Translated, it gives CASSISAGGRSYEQYF.

The rearrangement uses TRBV6-5 and TRBJ2-7; TRBD2 matches at 9 bases. This CDR3 is built from 14 residues. V lost 6 bases and J lost 5; bases outside the gene matches: 8. In germline, CDR1 is MNHEY, CDR2 SVGAGI. The CDR3 here is CASSLRGRENEQYF. CDR3 coding DNA: TGTGCCAGCAGCCTCCGCGGGAGGGAAAACGAGCAGTACTTC.